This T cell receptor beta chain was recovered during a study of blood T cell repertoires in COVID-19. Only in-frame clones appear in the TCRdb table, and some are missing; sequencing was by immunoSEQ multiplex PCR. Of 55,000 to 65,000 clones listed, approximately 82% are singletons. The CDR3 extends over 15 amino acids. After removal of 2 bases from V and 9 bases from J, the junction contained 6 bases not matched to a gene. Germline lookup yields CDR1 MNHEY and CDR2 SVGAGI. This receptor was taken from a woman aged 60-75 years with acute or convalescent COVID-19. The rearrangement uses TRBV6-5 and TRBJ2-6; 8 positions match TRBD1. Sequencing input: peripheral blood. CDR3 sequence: CASSYAGTGGNVLTF. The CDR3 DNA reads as TGTGCCAGCAGTTACGCCGGGACAGGTGGCAACGTCCTGACTTTC.